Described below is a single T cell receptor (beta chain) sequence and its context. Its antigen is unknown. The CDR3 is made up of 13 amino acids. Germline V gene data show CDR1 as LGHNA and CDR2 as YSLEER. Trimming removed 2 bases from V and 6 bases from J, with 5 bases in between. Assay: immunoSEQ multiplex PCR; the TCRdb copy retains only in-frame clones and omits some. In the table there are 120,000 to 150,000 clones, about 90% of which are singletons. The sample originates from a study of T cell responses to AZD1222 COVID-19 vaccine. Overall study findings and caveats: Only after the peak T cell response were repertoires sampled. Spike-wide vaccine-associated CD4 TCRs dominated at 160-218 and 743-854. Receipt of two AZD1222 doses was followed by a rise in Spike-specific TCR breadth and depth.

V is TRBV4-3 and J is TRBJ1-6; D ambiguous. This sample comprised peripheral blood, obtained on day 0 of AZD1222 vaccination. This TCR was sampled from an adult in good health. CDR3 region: CASSQLSNSPLHF. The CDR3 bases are TGCGCCAGCAGCCAATTGTCTAATTCACCCCTCCACTTT.